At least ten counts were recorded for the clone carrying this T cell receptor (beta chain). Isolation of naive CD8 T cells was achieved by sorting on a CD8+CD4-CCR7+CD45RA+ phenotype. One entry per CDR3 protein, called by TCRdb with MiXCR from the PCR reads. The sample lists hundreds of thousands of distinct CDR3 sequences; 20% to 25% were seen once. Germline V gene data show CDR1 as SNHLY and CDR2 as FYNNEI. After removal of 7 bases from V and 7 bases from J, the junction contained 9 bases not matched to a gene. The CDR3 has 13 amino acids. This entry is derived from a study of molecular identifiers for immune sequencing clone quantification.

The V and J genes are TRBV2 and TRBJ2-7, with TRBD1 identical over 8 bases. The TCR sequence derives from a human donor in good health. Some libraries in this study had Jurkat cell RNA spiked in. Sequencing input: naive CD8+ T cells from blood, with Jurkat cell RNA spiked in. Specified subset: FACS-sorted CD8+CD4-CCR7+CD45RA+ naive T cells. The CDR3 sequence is CASMGQGAGEQYF. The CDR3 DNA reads TGTGCCAGCATGGGCCAGGGGGCTGGAGAGCAGTACTTC.